Listed below are T cell receptor beta chains from one sample, sequenced in a study of identical twins. TCRdb re-called the 5' RACE reads with MiXCR, one entry per CDR3 protein. The sample lists about 900,000 distinct CDR3 sequences; 10% to 15% were seen once. In addition, the sample was reused for a study of yellow fever vaccine responses in identical twins.

Sequenced input: PBMCs. Receptors were obtained from a woman aged 18-35 years in good health. The CDR3 runs from the conserved cysteine through the conserved F or W. Fields, in order: J gene, CDR3 length, clone size, D gene, V gene, CDR3 protein, CDR3 DNA. The D gene is left open where the match is weak. Only part of the rows carry a size: once, few, many, or a class if the clone is expanded.

>TRBJ2-3|15|few|TRBD2|TRBV10-2
CASSGSGGSTDTQYF
TGCGCCAGCAGTGGGTCGGGGGGGAGCACAGATACGCAGTATTTT
>TRBJ1-6|15|-|TRBD1|TRBV6-1
CASSRRDRDNSPLHF
TGTGCCAGCAGTCGCCGGGACAGGGATAATTCACCCCTCCACTTT
>TRBJ2-1|19|few|TRBD2|TRBV19
CASSNPKGLAGGSLNEQFF
TGTGCCAGTAGTAACCCCAAAGGACTAGCGGGAGGAAGTTTGAATGAGCAGTTCTTC
>TRBJ1-6|13|-|-|TRBV6-1
CAISEIGNSPLHF
TGTGCCATCAGTGAAATCGGTAATTCACCCCTCCACTTT
>TRBJ2-7|14|few|TRBD1|TRBV20-1
CSANTGTGTYEQYF
TGCAGTGCCAATACCGGGACAGGGACCTACGAGCAGTACTTC
>TRBJ2-1|18|-|TRBD2|TRBV20-1
CSARDGGSGSSSYNEQFF
TGCAGTGCTAGAGATGGAGGTAGCGGGAGTTCCTCCTACAATGAGCAGTTCTTC
>TRBJ2-5|16|few|TRBD2|TRBV4-1
CASSSRTSGRVETQYF
TGCGCCAGCAGCTCCCGGACTAGCGGGAGGGTGGAGACCCAGTACTTC
>TRBJ2-2|15|-|TRBD2|TRBV20-1
CSASLAGTNTGELFF
TGCAGTGCTTCTTTAGCGGGCACGAACACCGGGGAGCTGTTTTTT
>TRBJ1-1|15|-|TRBD1|TRBV7-2
CASSTGTGGNTEAFF
TGTGCCAGCAGCACGGGGACAGGTGGAAACACTGAAGCTTTCTTT
>TRBJ2-1|14|many|-|TRBV18
CASSPRGAGNEQFF
TGTGCCAGCTCACCACGGGGGGCGGGTAATGAGCAGTTCTTC
>TRBJ2-2|15|once|TRBD2|TRBV6-2/TRBV6-3
CASSLFAGETGELFF
TGTGCCAGCAGTTTATTCGCGGGGGAAACCGGGGAGCTGTTTTTT
>TRBJ1-2|15|many|-|TRBV12-3/TRBV12-4
CASSLFLRANYGYTF
TGTGCCAGCAGTTTATTTCTCCGGGCTAACTATGGCTACACCTTC
>TRBJ2-3|17|-|-|TRBV20-1
CSARDLGRDMYPDTQYF
TGCAGTGCTAGAGATCTGGGCAGGGATATGTACCCAGATACGCAGTATTTT
>TRBJ1-1|12|-|-|TRBV6-5
CASRLTGTEAFF
TGTGCCAGCAGGCTCACAGGGACTGAAGCTTTCTTT
>TRBJ2-3|14|many|-|TRBV5-1
CASSFDGPTDTQYF
TGCGCCAGCAGTTTCGACGGACCCACAGATACGCAGTATTTT
>TRBJ2-1|13|-|-|TRBV10-3
CAISGGPHNEQFF
TGTGCCATCAGTGGAGGACCCCACAATGAGCAGTTCTTC
>TRBJ2-5|13|many|-|TRBV5-1
CASSLWPSETQYF
TGCGCCAGCAGCTTGTGGCCATCAGAGACCCAGTACTTC
>TRBJ2-4|14|-|-|TRBV2
CASRRQGQRDIQYF
TGTGCCAGCAGGAGGCAGGGGCAGAGGGACATTCAGTACTTC
>TRBJ1-1|15|-|-|TRBV20-1
CSAKYIGTRNTEAFF
TGCAGTGCTAAGTATATAGGGACAAGGAACACTGAAGCTTTCTTT
>TRBJ2-1|13|many|-|TRBV12-3/TRBV12-4
CASSRYRDNEQFF
TGTGCCAGCAGCAGATATCGGGACAATGAGCAGTTCTTC
>TRBJ2-1|13|-|-|TRBV7-9
CASNPMTSLEQFF
TGTGCCAGCAACCCTATGACTAGTTTGGAGCAGTTCTTC
>TRBJ2-5|15|-|TRBD1|TRBV3-1
CASSQGTGDQETQYF
TGTGCCAGCAGCCAAGGCACAGGGGACCAAGAGACCCAGTACTTC
>TRBJ2-3|15|-|-|TRBV20-1
CSAKERHLGTDTQYF
TGCAGTGCAAAAGAGCGGCACCTCGGCACAGATACGCAGTATTTT
>TRBJ2-1|14|few|TRBD1|TRBV12-3/TRBV12-4
CASRPGTGGLEQFF
TGTGCCAGCAGACCCGGGACAGGGGGACTTGAGCAGTTCTTC
>TRBJ1-1|14|few|-|TRBV28
CASSFPTLGTEAFF
TGTGCCAGCAGTTTCCCCACCCTCGGGACTGAAGCTTTCTTT
>TRBJ1-2|18|-|TRBD1|TRBV4-1
CASSQVGQVGKPNYGYTF
TGCGCCAGCAGCCAGGTCGGACAGGTCGGCAAACCTAACTATGGCTACACCTTC
>TRBJ2-1|15|few|-|TRBV3-1
CASSQGPLPYNEQFF
TGTGCCAGCAGCCAAGGCCCCTTACCCTACAATGAGCAGTTCTTC
>TRBJ2-1|15|-|-|TRBV28
CASRLGPYTNNEQFF
TGTGCCAGCAGACTCGGACCCTATACGAACAATGAGCAGTTCTTC
>TRBJ2-7|16|few|TRBD2|TRBV20-1
CSALSSGTSDSYEQYF
TGCAGTGCTTTGAGCTCCGGGACTAGCGATTCCTACGAGCAGTACTTC
>TRBJ2-3|15|many|-|TRBV7-9
CASSRGTSSTDTQYF
TGTGCCAGCAGCCGCGGGACCTCTAGCACAGATACGCAGTATTTT
>TRBJ2-5|17|-|-|TRBV27
CASSLFPPQDYQETQYF
TGTGCCAGCAGTTTATTTCCCCCACAGGATTACCAAGAGACCCAGTACTTC
>TRBJ2-3|13|few|TRBD2|TRBV12-3/TRBV12-4
CASSGTSGGGQYF
TGTGCCAGCAGCGGGACTAGCGGAGGGGGGCAGTATTTT
>TRBJ1-2|11|many|-|TRBV12-3/TRBV12-4
CASSSGGGYTF
TGTGCCAGCAGTTCCGGGGGAGGCTACACCTTC
>TRBJ2-2|15|-|TRBD2|TRBV12-3/TRBV12-4
CASIAGLAAGGELFF
TGTGCCAGCATCGCGGGACTAGCGGCCGGCGGGGAGCTGTTTTTT
>TRBJ2-1|12|many|-|TRBV29-1
CSVGGLHREQFF
TGCAGCGTTGGGGGACTCCACCGTGAGCAGTTCTTC
>TRBJ2-3|16|few|-|TRBV4-1
CASSQVRTISTDTQYF
TGCGCCAGCAGCCAAGTTCGGACTATTAGCACAGATACGCAGTATTTT
>TRBJ2-1|16|many|TRBD1|TRBV28
CASSLLPGTGNNEQFF
TGTGCCAGCAGTTTACTACCCGGGACAGGGAACAATGAGCAGTTCTTC
>TRBJ1-1|13|few|TRBD1|TRBV20-1
CSAPLTGFAEAFF
TGCAGTGCTCCCCTGACAGGGTTCGCTGAAGCTTTCTTT
>TRBJ1-1|14|-|-|TRBV5-6
CASSPMDRNTEAFF
TGTGCCAGCAGCCCAATGGACAGGAACACTGAAGCTTTCTTT
>TRBJ1-5|14|-|-|TRBV28
CASSRGAAIKPQHF
TGTGCCAGCAGCAGGGGAGCCGCAATCAAGCCCCAGCATTTT
>TRBJ2-3|15|-|TRBD1|TRBV15
CATSRDTGGTDTQYF
TGTGCCACCAGCAGAGATACAGGGGGAACAGATACGCAGTATTTT